Reported below is one T cell receptor (beta chain). Antigen unknown. At one end, the junction sequence differs from germline, possibly due to a read error. The data are from a study of a mutant IDH1 vaccine in newly diagnosed glioma. This CDR3 contains 15 residues. Germline values: CDR1 SSHAT, CDR2 FNYEAQ (reference sequence). Stated time point: week 23, last vaccination. Alongside topical imiquimod, each dose of vaccine comprised 300 ug of mutant IDH1 20-mer peptide. Using immunoSEQ multiplex PCR, the repertoire was profiled, and TCRdb retains in-frame clones only, with some absent. The sample lists tens of thousands of clones, around 90% occurring once.

Source: PBMCs, taken from a glioma patient whose treatment included an IDH1 peptide vaccine. The chain recombines TRBV7-7 with TRBJ2-5; a possible D gene is TRBD1 (5 bases). The receptor's source is a man in his fifties or sixties with glioma. CDR3 in amino acids: CASSLLWGPQETQYF. The CDR3 bases are TGTGCTAGCAGCTTACTTTGGGGCCCCCAGGAGACCCAGTACTTC.